The entry below describes one T cell receptor (beta chain). This sample is part of a study of blood T cell repertoires in COVID-19. The CDR3 extends over 18 amino acids. Germline V lookup: CDR1 SNHLY, CDR2 FYNNEI. The V and J ends lost 5 bases and 3 bases respectively, with 26 bases between them. Clones were sequenced by immunoSEQ multiplex PCR, and TCRdb holds only the in-frame ones, with some missing. The repertoire consists of 150,000 or so clones, with 88% occurring once and the leading ten covering about 1.6%. V gene TRBV2 combines with J gene TRBJ2-7, with D hard to call. Specimen: peripheral blood. The TCR was taken from a woman aged 55 to 70 with acute or convalescent COVID-19. In nucleotides, the CDR3 is TGTGCCAGCAGTTCATCTAAGGAGAACCAGAGGTCCTACTACGAGCAGTACTTC. Amino acids: CASSSSKENQRSYYEQYF.